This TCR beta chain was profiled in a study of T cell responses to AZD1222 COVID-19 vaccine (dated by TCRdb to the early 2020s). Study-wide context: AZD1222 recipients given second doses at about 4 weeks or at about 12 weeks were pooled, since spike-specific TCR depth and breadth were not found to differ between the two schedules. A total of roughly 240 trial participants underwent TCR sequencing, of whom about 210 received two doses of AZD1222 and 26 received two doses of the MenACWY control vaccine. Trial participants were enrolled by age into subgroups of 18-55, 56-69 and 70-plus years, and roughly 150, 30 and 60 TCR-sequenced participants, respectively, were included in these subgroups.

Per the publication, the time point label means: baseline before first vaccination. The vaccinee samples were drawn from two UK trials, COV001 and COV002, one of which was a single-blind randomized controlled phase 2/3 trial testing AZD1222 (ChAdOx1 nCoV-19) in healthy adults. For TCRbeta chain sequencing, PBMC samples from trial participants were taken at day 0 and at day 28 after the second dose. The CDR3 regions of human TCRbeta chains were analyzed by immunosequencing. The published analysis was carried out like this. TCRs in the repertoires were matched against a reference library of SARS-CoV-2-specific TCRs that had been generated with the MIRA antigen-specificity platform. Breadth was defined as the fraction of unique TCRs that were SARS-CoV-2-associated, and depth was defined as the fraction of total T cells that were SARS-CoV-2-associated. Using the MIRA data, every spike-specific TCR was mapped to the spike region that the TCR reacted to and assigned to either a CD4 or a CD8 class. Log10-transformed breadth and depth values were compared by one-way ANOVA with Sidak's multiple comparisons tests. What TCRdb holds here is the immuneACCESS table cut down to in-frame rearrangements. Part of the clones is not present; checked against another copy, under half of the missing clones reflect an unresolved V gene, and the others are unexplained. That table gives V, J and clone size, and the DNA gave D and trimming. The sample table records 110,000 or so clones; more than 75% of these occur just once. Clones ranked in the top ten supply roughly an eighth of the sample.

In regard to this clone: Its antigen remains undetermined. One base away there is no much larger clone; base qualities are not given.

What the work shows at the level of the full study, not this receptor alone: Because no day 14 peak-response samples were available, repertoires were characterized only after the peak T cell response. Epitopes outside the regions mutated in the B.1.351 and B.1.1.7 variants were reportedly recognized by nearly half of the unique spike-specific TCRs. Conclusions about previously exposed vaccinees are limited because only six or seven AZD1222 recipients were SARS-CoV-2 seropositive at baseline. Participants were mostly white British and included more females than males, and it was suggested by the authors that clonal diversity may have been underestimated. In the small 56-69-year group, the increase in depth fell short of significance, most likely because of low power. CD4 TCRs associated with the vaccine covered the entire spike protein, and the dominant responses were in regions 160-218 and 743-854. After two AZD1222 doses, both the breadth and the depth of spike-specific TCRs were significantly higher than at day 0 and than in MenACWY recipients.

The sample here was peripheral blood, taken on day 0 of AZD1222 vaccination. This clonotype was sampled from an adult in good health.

The CDR3: CSALSTGTENEKLFF. The DNA is TGCAGCGCGCTTTCGACCGGGACAGAGAATGAAAAACTGTTTTTT. The V and J genes are TRBV29-1 and TRBJ1-4; 7 of the junction bases match TRBD1. Trimming removed 7 bases from V and 5 bases from J; the gene matches leave 13 bases unexplained. Its CDR3 holds 15 amino acids, cysteine through phenylalanine. The entry retains the CDR3 DNA only, 45 bases that are in frame from base 1. Via the germline V gene, CDR1 is SQVTM and CDR2 ANQGSEA.